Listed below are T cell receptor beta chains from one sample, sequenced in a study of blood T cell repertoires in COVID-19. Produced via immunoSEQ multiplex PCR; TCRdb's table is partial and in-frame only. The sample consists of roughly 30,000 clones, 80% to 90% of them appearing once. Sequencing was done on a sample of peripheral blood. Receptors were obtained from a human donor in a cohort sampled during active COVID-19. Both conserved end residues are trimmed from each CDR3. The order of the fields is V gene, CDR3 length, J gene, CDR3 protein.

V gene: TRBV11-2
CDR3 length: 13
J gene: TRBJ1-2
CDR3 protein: ASSLDGTGLYGYT

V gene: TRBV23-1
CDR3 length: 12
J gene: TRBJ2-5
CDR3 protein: ASSLSWGGETQY

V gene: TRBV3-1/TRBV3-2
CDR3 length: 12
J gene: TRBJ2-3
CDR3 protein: ATRAGVGADTQY

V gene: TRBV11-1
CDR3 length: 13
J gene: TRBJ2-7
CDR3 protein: ASSLRPGADYEQY

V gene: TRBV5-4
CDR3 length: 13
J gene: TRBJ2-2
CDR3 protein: ASSFRDRFTGELF

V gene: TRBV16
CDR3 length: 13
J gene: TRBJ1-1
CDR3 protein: ASSQWLEGDTEAF

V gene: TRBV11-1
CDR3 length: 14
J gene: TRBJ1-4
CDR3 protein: ASSYRRSGTNEKLF

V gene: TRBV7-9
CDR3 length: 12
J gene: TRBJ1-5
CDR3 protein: ASSSGQSNQPQH

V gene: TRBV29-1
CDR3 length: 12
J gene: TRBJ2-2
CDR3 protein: SVEGAGHTGELF

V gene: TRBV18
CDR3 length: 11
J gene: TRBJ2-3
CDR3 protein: ASSPGQPGTQY

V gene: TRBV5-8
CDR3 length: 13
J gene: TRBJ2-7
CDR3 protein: ASSLSTGPSYEQY

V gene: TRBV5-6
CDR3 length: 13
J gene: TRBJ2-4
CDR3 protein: ASSLVAGDKNIQY

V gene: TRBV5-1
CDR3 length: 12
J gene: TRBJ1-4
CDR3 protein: ASSLGEGSEVLF

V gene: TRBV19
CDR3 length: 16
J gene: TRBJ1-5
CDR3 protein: ASSRINSNRGRVQPQH

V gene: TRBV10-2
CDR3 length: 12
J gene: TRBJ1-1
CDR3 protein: ASSKTGENTEAF

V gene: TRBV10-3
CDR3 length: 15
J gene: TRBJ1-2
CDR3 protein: AISERQGAYANYGYT

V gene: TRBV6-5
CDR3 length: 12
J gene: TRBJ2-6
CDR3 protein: ASRLAGGANVLT

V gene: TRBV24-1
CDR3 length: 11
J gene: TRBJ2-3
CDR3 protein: ATSDGGTDTQY

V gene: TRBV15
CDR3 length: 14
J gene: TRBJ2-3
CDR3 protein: ATSRPGTSGGDTQY

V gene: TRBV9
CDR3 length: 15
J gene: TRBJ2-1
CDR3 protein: ASSAGTSGGQDNEQF

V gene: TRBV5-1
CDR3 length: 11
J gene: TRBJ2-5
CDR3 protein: ASSSGQEETQY

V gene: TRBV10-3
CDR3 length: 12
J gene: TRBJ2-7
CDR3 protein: AISGDGRAYEQY

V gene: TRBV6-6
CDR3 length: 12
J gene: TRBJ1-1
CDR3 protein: ASKGGGLNTEAF

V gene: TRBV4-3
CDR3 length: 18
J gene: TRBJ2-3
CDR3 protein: ASSQDLGLAGRTSTDTQY

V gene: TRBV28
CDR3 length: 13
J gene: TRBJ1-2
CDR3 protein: ASSFPTGANYGYT

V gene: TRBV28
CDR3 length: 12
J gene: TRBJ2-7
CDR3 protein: ASSLVLAGVEQY

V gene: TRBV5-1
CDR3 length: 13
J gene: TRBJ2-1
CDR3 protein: ASSSSTGAHNEQF

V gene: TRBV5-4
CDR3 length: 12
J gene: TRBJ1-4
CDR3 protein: AWGQTATNEKLF

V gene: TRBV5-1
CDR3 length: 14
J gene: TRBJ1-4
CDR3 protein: ASSQGGSATNEKLF

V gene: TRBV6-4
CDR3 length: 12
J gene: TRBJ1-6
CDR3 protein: ASSEQGGNSPLH

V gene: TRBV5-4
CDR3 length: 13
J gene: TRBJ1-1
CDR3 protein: ASSETGGKDTEAF

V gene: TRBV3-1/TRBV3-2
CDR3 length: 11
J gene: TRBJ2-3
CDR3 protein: ASSLIGLDTQY

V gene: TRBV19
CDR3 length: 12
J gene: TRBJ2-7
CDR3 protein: ASTHPLQGYEQY

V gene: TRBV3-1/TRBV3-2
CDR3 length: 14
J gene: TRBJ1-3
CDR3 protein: ASNNRDRDSGNTIY

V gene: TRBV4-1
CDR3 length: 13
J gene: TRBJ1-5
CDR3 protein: ASSQGWGRDQPQH

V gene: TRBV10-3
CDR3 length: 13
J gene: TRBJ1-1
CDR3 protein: AISELGGQGTEAF

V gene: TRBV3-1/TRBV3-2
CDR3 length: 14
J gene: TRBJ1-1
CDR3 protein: ASSQPLTGANTEAF

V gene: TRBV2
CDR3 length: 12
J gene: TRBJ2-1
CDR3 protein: AGSGQGAYNEQF